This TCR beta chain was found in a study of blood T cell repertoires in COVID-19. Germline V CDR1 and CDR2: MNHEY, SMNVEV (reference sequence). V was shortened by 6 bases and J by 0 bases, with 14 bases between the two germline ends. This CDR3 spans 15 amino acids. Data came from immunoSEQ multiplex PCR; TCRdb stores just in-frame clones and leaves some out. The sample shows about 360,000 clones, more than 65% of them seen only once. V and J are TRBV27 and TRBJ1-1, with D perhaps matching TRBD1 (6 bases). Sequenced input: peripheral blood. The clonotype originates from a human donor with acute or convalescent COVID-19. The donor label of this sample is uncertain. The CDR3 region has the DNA TGTGCCAGCAGAGACCGGACAGCGCTGAACACTGAAGCTTTCTTT. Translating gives CASRDRTALNTEAFF.